This entry lists 7 T cell receptor beta chains sequenced from one sample in a study of blood T cells in healthy people across ages. PCR was performed a second time for about 6 to 11 cycles using a sample-barcoded 5' primer and a J-beta primer mix. TCRdb re-called the 5' RACE reads through MiXCR, storing one row per CDR3 protein. The sample includes around 750,000 distinct CDR3 sequences, roughly 53% seen only once; the top ten take about two fifths. Sequences were obtained from blood. These receptors were taken from a man older than 75 in good health.

The rearrangement links TRBV10-3 to TRBJ2-3; 7 bases fit TRBD2. Losses at the gene ends were 0 bases for V and 4 bases for J; bases not matched to a gene: 7. The CDR3 totals 16 residues. Germline-derived CDR1 and CDR2 are ENHRY and SYGVKD. For the CDR3, the DNA is TGTGCCATCAGTGAGTCGAGCGGGACGGCCGCAGATACGCAGTATTTT. Translating it yields CAISESSGTAADTQYF.

The V and J genes are TRBV12-3 or TRBV12-4 and TRBJ1-3; possible D gene TRBD1, 5 bases. This CDR3 region has 15 residues. Trimming removed 4 bases from V and 0 bases from J, with 10 bases in between. The CDR3, as DNA: TGTGCCAGCAGTTCGACAGCACACTCTGGAAACACCATATATTTT. Translation: CASSSTAHSGNTIYF.

V gene TRBV11-3 combines with J gene TRBJ2-4; D possibly corresponds to TRBD1 (7 bases). The end of the DNA is better explained by TRBJ2-7, so the J call may be wrong. In germline, CDR1 is SGHNT, CDR2 YENEEA. CDR3 length: 12 residues. CDR3 residues: CASGRQGGEQYF. The CDR3 DNA sequence: TGTGCCAGCGGACGACAGGGAGGCGAGCAGTACTTC.

J is TRBJ1-6 and V is TRBV3-1; D is uncertain. CDR3 length: 15 residues. Trimming pared 1 base from V and 5 bases from J, leaving 9 bases between. CDR1 and CDR2 (germline): LGHDT, YNNKEL (reference sequence). The CDR3 is CASSQVGGDNSPLHF. The CDR3 DNA follows: TGTGCCAGCAGCCAAGTCGGCGGGGATAATTCACCCCTCCACTTT.

The rearrangement links TRBV3-1 to TRBJ2-5, with TRBD2 matching over 11 bases. This CDR3 has 14 amino acids. Germline loops: CDR1 LGHDT, CDR2 YNNKEL (reference sequence). J was trimmed by 11 bases and V by 8 bases; bases with no gene match: 13. In DNA, the CDR3 is TGTGCCAGCGCCCTGACTAGCGGGATTAGTGAGCAGTACTTC. This codes for CASALTSGISEQYF.

The J gene is TRBJ2-5, the V gene TRBV29-1; tentative D call: TRBD2 (6 bases). Germline V gene lookup returns CDR1 SQVTM and CDR2 ANQGSEA. V was pared by 4 bases and J by 0 bases, with 15 bases between. This CDR3 is built from 15 residues. The CDR3 loop reads CSVASGRPYQETQYF. DNA of the CDR3: TGCAGCGTTGCATCCGGGAGACCGTACCAAGAGACCCAGTACTTC. The entire variable domain, with the rest obtained from reference TRBV29-1 and TRBJ2-5, is as follows: SAVISQKPSRDICQRGTSLTIQCQVDSQVTMMFWYRQQPGQSLTLIATANQGSEATYESGFVIDKFPISRPNLTFSTLTVSNMSPEDSSIYLCSVASGRPYQETQYFGPGTRLLVL.

The gene calls are TRBV7-3 and TRBJ2-3; D not certain. The germline V and J ends were trimmed by 4 bases and 5 bases, with 16 bases remaining between them. The CDR3 runs 15 residues. The germline CDR1 and CDR2 sequences are SGHTA and FQGTGA. This chain's CDR3 is CASSSAGWYQDTQYF. The CDR3 coding sequence is TGTGCCAGCAGCTCAGCAGGATGGTATCAAGATACGCAGTATTTT. The entire variable domain, with the rest obtained from reference TRBV7-3 and TRBJ2-3, is as follows: GAGVSQTPSNKVTEKGKYVELRCDPISGHTALYWYRQSLGQGPEFLIYFQGTGAADDSGLPNDRFFAVRPEGSVSTLKIQRTERGDSAVYLCASSSAGWYQDTQYFGPGTRLTVL.